The clone carrying this T cell receptor (beta chain) occurred a few times. This CDR3 is built from 15 residues. From germline, CDR1 is SGHDN and CDR2 FVKESK. The V segment lost 1 base and the J segment 6 bases; nucleotides outside the gene matches: 3. Repertoires were generated with immunoSEQ multiplex PCR, while TCRdb's copy carries only in-frame clones and drops some. The sample yields about 19,000 clones, around four fifths seen once. Documented treatment: preoperative locoregional IRX-2 cytokine immunotherapy. These data come from a study of preoperative IRX-2 immunotherapy in early breast cancer.

This TCR was recovered from a human donor with breast cancer. The source material was lymph node tissue, sampled after IRX-2 immunotherapy. The chain recombines TRBV14 with TRBJ2-1; 10 bases line up with TRBD2. DNA of the CDR3: TGTGCCAGCAGCCAAGCAGCGGGAGGGCCCAATGAGCAGTTCTTC. As protein: CASSQAAGGPNEQFF.